These T cell receptor beta chains were read from a single sample in a study of cytomegalovirus exposure and HLA in healthy donors. The repertoire was sequenced with immunoSEQ multiplex PCR; TCRdb's copy has only in-frame clones and lacks some. This table holds approximately 79,000 clones, roughly three quarters found once. The specimen was PBMCs. The receptor set was obtained from a woman in her 40s in good health and CMV-seropositive. CDR3s include the opening cysteine and the closing phenylalanine or tryptophan. Each record gives: J gene, V gene, D gene, clone size, CDR3 DNA, CDR3 protein. A D gene is named only where the DNA matches it firmly. Clone size is not always given. Where it is, it says once, few, many or a class for expanded clones.

TRBJ2-3,TRBV5-6,TRBD1,-,TGTGCCAGCAGCTTGTTAGGGACAGGGGCCACAGATACGCAGTATTTT,CASSLLGTGATDTQYF
TRBJ2-6,TRBV6-5,TRBD1,-,TGTGCCAGCAGTCCCCCCGGGACAGGGCACGTCCTGACTTTC,CASSPPGTGHVLTF
TRBJ1-2,TRBV6-5,TRBD1,-,TGTGCCAGCAGTGACAGGGTTTATGGCTACACCTTC,CASSDRVYGYTF
TRBJ2-1,TRBV19,-,-,TGTGCCAGTAGTTTTAGGGAGAATCGGCAGTTCTTC,CASSFRENRQFF
TRBJ2-6,TRBV5-1,TRBD1,-,TGCGCCAGCAGCGGCTCCGGGACAGGCGCTTGGGGGGCCAACGTCCTGACTTTC,CASSGSGTGAWGANVLTF
TRBJ1-4,TRBV6-5,-,few,TGTGCCAGCAGCCGAACCAGGGCCGATAGGGAAAAACTGTTTTTT,CASSRTRADREKLFF
TRBJ1-1,TRBV2,-,-,TGTGCCAGCAGTGCCTCGATTGTTGAAGCGGAATCCGAAGCTTTCTTT,CASSASIVEAESEAFF
TRBJ1-2,TRBV5-1,TRBD1,-,TGCGCCAGCAGCTTCCAGGGGGGAGATGGCTACACCTTC,CASSFQGGDGYTF
TRBJ2-7,TRBV27,TRBD2,-,TGTGCCAGCAGCTCTGGGGGGGAATACGAGCAGTACTTC,CASSSGGEYEQYF
TRBJ1-1,TRBV5-4,TRBD1,-,TGTGCCAGCAGCTTGATCGACAGGGACCCCCGAGCTTTCTTT,CASSLIDRDPRAFF
TRBJ2-1,TRBV5-1,TRBD2,-,TGCGCCAGCAGCTTGACTAGCGGGGCCTCCTACAATGAGCAGTTCTTC,CASSLTSGASYNEQFF
TRBJ2-7,TRBV2,TRBD1,-,TGTGCCAGCAAGTTACGGGACAGGTCCTACGAGCAGTACTTC,CASKLRDRSYEQYF
TRBJ1-2,TRBV18,TRBD1,-,TGTGCCAGCTCAGTAGACAGGGGGCTTGGCTACACCTTC,CASSVDRGLGYTF
TRBJ1-3,TRBV15,-,-,TGTGCCACCAGCAGCCCCGGCTCTGGAAACACCATATATTTT,CATSSPGSGNTIYF
TRBJ2-3,TRBV5-8,TRBD2,-,TGTGCCAGCAGGGTGACTAGCGGAGATACGCAGTATTTT,CASRVTSGDTQYF
TRBJ1-5,TRBV27,-,-,TGTGCCAGCAGTTTATCGGGGGCAGGTCATAGCAATCAGCCCCAGCATTTT,CASSLSGAGHSNQPQHF
TRBJ2-1,TRBV2,TRBD1,-,TGTGCCAGCAGAGTGGGGACAGGGTACAATGAGCAGTTCTTC,CASRVGTGYNEQFF
TRBJ2-7,TRBV6-4,-,few,TGTGCCAGCGCAGGGCTGATCTACGAGCAGTACTTC,CASAGLIYEQYF
TRBJ2-7,TRBV30,TRBD2,-,TGTGCCTGGAGTGCGAGCGTACCGGGCGGGAGCTCCAGGGAGGAGCAGTACTTC,CAWSASVPGGSSREEQYF
TRBJ1-1,TRBV7-9,TRBD1,-,TGTGCCAGCTACCGGACAGGATTGAACACTGAAGCTTTCTTT,CASYRTGLNTEAFF
TRBJ2-3,TRBV9,TRBD2,-,TGTGCCAGCAGCGTAGGCCTAGCGGGAGAGGTAGATACGCAGTATTTT,CASSVGLAGEVDTQYF
TRBJ2-1,TRBV2,TRBD2,-,TGTGCCAGCAGTGAATCCTCCCTAGCGGGAGCCGTCTACAATGAGCAGTTCTTC,CASSESSLAGAVYNEQFF
TRBJ2-3,TRBV9,-,-,TGTGCCAGCAGCGTAGCTGGACAGTTAGCCATAGATACGCAGTATTTT,CASSVAGQLAIDTQYF
TRBJ1-2,TRBV7-8,-,-,TGTGCCAGCAGCTTAGAGGGGGGGGGCTATGGCTACACCTTC,CASSLEGGGYGYTF
TRBJ1-2,TRBV5-1,TRBD1,-,TGCGCCAGCACCGACAGGACAGGTTTCCACTATGGCTACACCTTC,CASTDRTGFHYGYTF
TRBJ1-5,TRBV2,-,-,TGTGCCAGCAGTGCTGGACAGAATAGCAATCAGCCCCAGCATTTT,CASSAGQNSNQPQHF
TRBJ2-3,TRBV7-9,-,-,TGTGCCAGCAGCCCCCGGGTTAGCGGCATCGCCGATACGCAGTATTTT,CASSPRVSGIADTQYF
TRBJ2-7,TRBV7-9,TRBD2,-,TGTGCCAGCAGACCTACTAGCGGCCACTACGAGCAGTACTTC,CASRPTSGHYEQYF
TRBJ1-1,TRBV5-6,TRBD1,few,TGTGCCAGCAGCCGTAACAGGGGAACCACTGAAGCTTTCTTT,CASSRNRGTTEAFF
TRBJ2-7,TRBV28,-,-,TGTGCCAGCAGGTCTACCCGGGGTTACGAGCAGTACTTC,CASRSTRGYEQYF
TRBJ1-2,TRBV5-4,-,-,TGTGCCAGCAGCTTGGGCCCGGGTAAGGGGGCTAACTATGGCTACACCTTC,CASSLGPGKGANYGYTF
TRBJ2-5,TRBV7-7,-,few,TGTGCCAGCAGCACGGGGTACCAAGAGACCCAGTACTTC,CASSTGYQETQYF
TRBJ1-5,TRBV21-1,-,-,TGTGCCAGCAGCGTCCTACCGGAGTTATTTTATCATTTT,CASSVLPELFYHF
TRBJ1-5,TRBV18,-,-,TGTGCCAGCTCATCGGGAGGGGGCAATCAGCCCCAGCATTTT,CASSSGGGNQPQHF
TRBJ1-2,TRBV5-1,-,-,TGCGCCAGCAGGTTGGATGGAGAGTCTAACTATGGCTACACCTTC,CASRLDGESNYGYTF
TRBJ2-1,TRBV5-4,TRBD2,-,TGTGCCAGCAGCTTGACCACTAGCGGGAGAGTTGAGCAGTTCTTC,CASSLTTSGRVEQFF
TRBJ2-1,TRBV5-8,-,few,TGTGCCAGCCTGCGCGGAAGGAGCTCCTACAATGAGCAGTTCTTC,CASLRGRSSYNEQFF
TRBJ2-3,TRBV4-1,TRBD1,-,TGCGCCAGCAGCCCTGACAGGGCCCGGAGCACAGATACGCAGTATTTT,CASSPDRARSTDTQYF
TRBJ2-7,TRBV7-2,-,-,TGTGCCAGCAGCCTCGGGGACTTGCGGGGCCCGGGAGAGCAGTACTTC,CASSLGDLRGPGEQYF
TRBJ2-1,TRBV2,-,few,TGTGCCAGCACCGAGGCCGGGAGTACCTACAATGAGCAGTTCTTC,CASTEAGSTYNEQFF
TRBJ1-1,TRBV28,-,-,TGTGCCAGCAGGAATGTCGGTCTCGCTGAAGCTTTCTTT,CASRNVGLAEAFF
TRBJ1-5,TRBV28,-,-,TGTGCCAGCACAGGTGGGGCGCATGGCAATCAGCCCCAGCATTTT,CASTGGAHGNQPQHF